A selection of T cell receptor beta chains follows, all from one sample in a study of monozygotic twins with inflammatory bowel disease. From its re-call of the 5' RACE reads, TCRdb lists each CDR3 protein once, without DNA. This specimen shows about 450,000 distinct CDR3 sequences; the ten leading clones hold more than 2%. Material for sequencing was blood. These receptors all come from a human donor with ulcerative colitis or Crohn's disease, or a healthy co-twin of an affected twin (not recorded which). The CDR3 runs from the conserved cysteine through the conserved F or W. The order of the fields is V gene, J gene, CDR3 protein.

>TRBV12-3/TRBV12-4|TRBJ2-7
CASSFAYEQYF
>TRBV5-6|TRBJ1-1
CASSLGPAMNTEAFF
>TRBV5-1|TRBJ2-1
CASSRTSGWDEQFF
>TRBV28|TRBJ2-5
CASSPGMEETQYF
>TRBV6-5|TRBJ2-7
CASKAGDYEQYF
>TRBV3-1|TRBJ2-3
CASSPPLGDTQYF
>TRBV20-1|TRBJ2-7
CSAQGLHEQYF
>TRBV7-6|TRBJ2-7
CASSLAPAYEQYF
>TRBV28|TRBJ2-3
CASSSFPGSPSTDTQYF
>TRBV7-2|TRBJ2-5
CASSPLEGLETQYF
>TRBV20-1|TRBJ1-5
CSARTGSNQPQHF
>TRBV30|TRBJ2-5
CAFRGNQETQYF
>TRBV19|TRBJ2-2
CASSGAGGLFTGELFF
>TRBV11-2|TRBJ1-4
CASSEGNVGEKLFF
>TRBV20-1|TRBJ2-2
CSAGGSQPNTGELFF
>TRBV7-2|TRBJ2-1
CASSLGGGQFF
>TRBV6-5|TRBJ2-2
CASSFSSGTPNTGELFF
>TRBV5-1|TRBJ1-1
CASSTDRGNTEAFF
>TRBV29-1|TRBJ2-5
CSVEGPLRLGETQYF
>TRBV9|TRBJ2-1
CASSVEVFGSYNEQFF
>TRBV29-1|TRBJ1-2
CSCLTANYGYTF
>TRBV5-8|TRBJ2-5
CASSEQETQYF
>TRBV5-1|TRBJ2-7
CASSLNAQGTYEQYF
>TRBV7-8|TRBJ1-2
CASSLLGPGGYGYTF
>TRBV14|TRBJ1-2
CASSPPAGGYGYTF
>TRBV6-2/TRBV6-3|TRBJ1-4
CASSPRGAFEKLFF
>TRBV11-2|TRBJ2-7
CASSLSRISPTSGTYEQYF
>TRBV30|TRBJ1-6
CACSLQGGINSPLHF
>TRBV3-1|TRBJ2-2
CASSLQNRQNTGELFF
>TRBV5-1|TRBJ2-3
CASSLGWGSRQEADTQYF
>TRBV10-3|TRBJ2-2
CAISGGPGLGGELFF
>TRBV5-1|TRBJ2-3
CASSTERGPDTQYF
>TRBV5-1|TRBJ1-6
CASSPWESNSPLHF
>TRBV7-9|TRBJ2-2
CASSPRLDFTGELFF
>TRBV7-2|TRBJ2-3
CASSSLAGATGTQYF
>TRBV12-3/TRBV12-4|TRBJ1-3
CASSLRNTIYF
>TRBV30|TRBJ2-1
CAWSAGYNEQFF
>TRBV27|TRBJ1-6
CASSRTFEYNSPLHF
>TRBV7-2|TRBJ1-5
CASSLGPHHQPQHF
>TRBV7-6|TRBJ2-1
CASSLARLAGGHEQFF
>TRBV7-2|TRBJ1-2
CASSQGQVYGYTF
>TRBV7-8|TRBJ1-3
CASSYPGVSGNTIYF
>TRBV7-9|TRBJ2-7
CASSLAFGTGGIYEQYF
>TRBV14|TRBJ1-5
CASSPQGSQPQHF
>TRBV19|TRBJ2-5
CASSGQGGETQYF
>TRBV20-1|TRBJ2-6
CSAKPISGANVLTF
>TRBV3-1|TRBJ2-7
CASSQDPGSSYEQYF
>TRBV29-1|TRBJ2-2
CSVEEVAGELFF
>TRBV7-2|TRBJ2-5
CASSLMLAETQYF
>TRBV27|TRBJ1-2
CASSGGYYGYTF
>TRBV6-6|TRBJ2-2
CASGGQSTGELFF
>TRBV5-1|TRBJ2-3
CASSLEWAGADTQYF
>TRBV18|TRBJ1-2
CASSPDGIFFYGYTF